This TCR beta chain was profiled in a study of blood T cell repertoires in COVID-19. Study-wide background: Samples of COVID-19 (acute and convalescent) were obtained from the United States, Italy and Spain. Nucleic acid was either cDNA or gDNA, and it came from T cells, B-cell-depleted T cells, or PBMCs.

The CDR3 has 16 amino acids. V shed 2 bases and J shed 4 bases, with 16 bases lying between them. The germline CDR1 and CDR2 sequences are KGHDR and SFDVKD. Per the study methods: Nucleated cell number was recorded as an estimate derived from reference gene primer amplification. The assay was immunoSEQ multiplex PCR, and TCRdb's table has in-frame clones only and misses some. V, J and clone size are taken as reported in that table, and D and trimming were inferred from the DNA itself. The sample includes roughly 700,000 clones, around 90% of them seen just once. Sequencing was done on a sample of peripheral blood. This TCR came from a woman younger than 35 with acute or convalescent COVID-19. V gene TRBV24-1 combines with J gene TRBJ1-2, with D tentatively TRBD1 (6 bases). CDR3 DNA sequence: TGTGCCACCAGTGATTGGGGGTCGACAGGAGTCTATGGCTACACCTTC. It specifies CATSDWGSTGVYGYTF.